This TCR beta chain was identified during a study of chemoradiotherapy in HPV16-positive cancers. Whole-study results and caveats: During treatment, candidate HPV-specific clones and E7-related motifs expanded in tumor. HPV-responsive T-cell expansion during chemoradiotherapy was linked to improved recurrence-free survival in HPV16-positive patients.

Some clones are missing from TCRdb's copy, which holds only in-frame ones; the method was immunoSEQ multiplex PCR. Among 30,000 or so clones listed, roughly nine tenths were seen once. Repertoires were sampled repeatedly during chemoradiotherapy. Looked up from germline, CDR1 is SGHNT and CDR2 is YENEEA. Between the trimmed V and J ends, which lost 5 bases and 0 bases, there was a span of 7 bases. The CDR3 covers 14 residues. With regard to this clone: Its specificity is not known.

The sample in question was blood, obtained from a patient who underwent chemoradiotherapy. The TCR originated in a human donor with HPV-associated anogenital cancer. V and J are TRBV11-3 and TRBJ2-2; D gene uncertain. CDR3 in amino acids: CASSLHTNTGELFF. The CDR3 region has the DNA TGTGCCAGCAGCCTGCACACGAACACCGGGGAGCTGTTTTTT.